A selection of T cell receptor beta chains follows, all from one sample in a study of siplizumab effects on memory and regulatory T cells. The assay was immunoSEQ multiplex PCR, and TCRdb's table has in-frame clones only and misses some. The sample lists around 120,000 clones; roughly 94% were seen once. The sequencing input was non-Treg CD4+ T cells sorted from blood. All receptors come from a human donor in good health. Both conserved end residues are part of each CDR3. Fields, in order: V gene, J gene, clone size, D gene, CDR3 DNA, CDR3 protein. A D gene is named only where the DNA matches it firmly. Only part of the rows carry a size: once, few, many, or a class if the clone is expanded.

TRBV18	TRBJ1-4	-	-	TGTGCCAGCTCACTCATCCAGGGGCCCGGTGAAAAACTGTTTTTT	CASSLIQGPGEKLFF
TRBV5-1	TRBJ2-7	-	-	TGCGCCAGCAGCTTGGTAGACAGAGGCTTTTACGAGCAGTACTTC	CASSLVDRGFYEQYF
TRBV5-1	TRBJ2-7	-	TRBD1	TGCGCCAGCAGCTTATTTGGGACAGCCCCCTACGAGCAGTACTTC	CASSLFGTAPYEQYF
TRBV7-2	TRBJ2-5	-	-	TGTGCCAGCAGCCGTGCGGGGAGAGAGACCCAGTACTTC	CASSRAGRETQYF
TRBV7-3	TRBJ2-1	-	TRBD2	TGTGCCAGCAGCTCCGGACTAGCGGACTTATACAATGAGCAGTTCTTC	CASSSGLADLYNEQFF
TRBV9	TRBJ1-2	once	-	TGTGCCAGCAGCGTAGTCGGGGGGCGCGGCGATGGCTACACCTTC	CASSVVGGRGDGYTF
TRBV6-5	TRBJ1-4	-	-	TGTGCCAGCAGTTACGAGAATCACAGGTTCCTGTTTTTT	CASSYENHRFLFF
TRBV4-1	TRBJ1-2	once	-	TGCGCCAGCAGCCAAGTAGTTGGGTTCGGCTACACCTTC	CASSQVVGFGYTF
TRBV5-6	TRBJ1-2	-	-	TGTGCCAGCAGCTTGGGGGGCAGCCACTATGGCTACACCTTC	CASSLGGSHYGYTF
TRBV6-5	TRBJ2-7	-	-	TGTGCCAGCAGTCGGGTCCAAGACGGGCCTCGGTACTTC	CASSRVQDGPRYF
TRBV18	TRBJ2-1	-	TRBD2	TGTGCCAGCTCACCGGGACTAGAAAATGAGCAGTTCTTC	CASSPGLENEQFF
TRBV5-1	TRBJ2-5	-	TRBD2	TGCGCCAGCAGCTTAGAAGCGGGGGGATCAGAGACCCAGTACTTC	CASSLEAGGSETQYF
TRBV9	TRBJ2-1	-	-	TGTGCCAGCAGCGTTGGCTGGGGGGCCTACAATGAGCAGTTCTTC	CASSVGWGAYNEQFF
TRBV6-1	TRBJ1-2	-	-	TGTGCCAGCAGTGAATACGTAGCACAGTCCTACACCTTC	CASSEYVAQSYTF
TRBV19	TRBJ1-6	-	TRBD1	TGTGCCAGTACCGCTCGCGGAGGACAGGGCTGGTCACCCCTCCACTTT	CASTARGGQGWSPLHF
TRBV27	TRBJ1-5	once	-	TGTGCCAGCAGTTTATGGGGGGGCAATCAGCCCCAGCATTTT	CASSLWGGNQPQHF
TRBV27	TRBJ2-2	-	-	TGTGCCAGCAGTTTCTTGGGGGAGCTGTTTTTT	CASSFLGELFF
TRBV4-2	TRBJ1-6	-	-	TGTGCCAGCAGCCAAGTTGTAGCAAATTCACCCCTCCACTTT	CASSQVVANSPLHF
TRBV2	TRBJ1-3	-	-	TGTGCCAGCCGGAAGGACTCTGGAAACACCATATATTTT	CASRKDSGNTIYF
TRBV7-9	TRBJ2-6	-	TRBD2	TGTGCCAGCAGCATCGCCGGGACTAGCGGTTCTGGGGCCAACGTCCTGACTTTC	CASSIAGTSGSGANVLTF
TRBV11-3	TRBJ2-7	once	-	TGTGCCAGCAGCTTGGGTCCATCTAACGGCGAGCAGTACTTC	CASSLGPSNGEQYF
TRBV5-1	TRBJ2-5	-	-	TGCGCCAGCAGTCAGCAGGGGTTTCAAGAGACCCAGTACTTC	CASSQQGFQETQYF
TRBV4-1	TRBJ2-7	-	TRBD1	TGCGCCAGCAGCCAACTGGCTGGACAGGGGCCCACCTACGAGCAGTACTTC	CASSQLAGQGPTYEQYF
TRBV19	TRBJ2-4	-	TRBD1	TGTGCCAGTAGTCACCTGAAACAGGGGAAAATACTAGCCAAAAACATTCAGTACTTC	CASSHLKQGKILAKNIQYF
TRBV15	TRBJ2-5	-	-	TGTGCCACCAGCAGAGGAGTGGCCGAGACCCAGTACTTC	CATSRGVAETQYF
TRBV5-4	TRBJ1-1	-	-	TGTGCCAGCAGCTTGGGATTCGGGGACACTGAAGCTTTCTTT	CASSLGFGDTEAFF
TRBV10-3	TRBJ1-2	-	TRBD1	TGTGCCATCAGTGGTGGGACAGGGAATATGGCTAGCTATGGCTACACCTTC	CAISGGTGNMASYGYTF
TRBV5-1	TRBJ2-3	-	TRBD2	TGCGCCAGCAGCTTGGCGGGAGGGAGAGATACGCAGTATTTT	CASSLAGGRDTQYF
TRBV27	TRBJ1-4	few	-	TGTGCCAGCAGTTTCCAGGGGAAAGGGGAAAAACTGTTTTTT	CASSFQGKGEKLFF
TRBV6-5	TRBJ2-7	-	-	TGTGCCAGCAGTTACGCATACAGGGCGAAGGGCGAGCAGTACTTC	CASSYAYRAKGEQYF
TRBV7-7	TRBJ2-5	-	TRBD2	TGTGCCAGCAGCCAGACTAGCGGGGGGCCCGGGACCCAGTACTTC	CASSQTSGGPGTQYF